These T cell receptor beta chains were read from a single sample in a study of cytomegalovirus exposure and HLA in healthy donors. Some clones are missing from TCRdb's copy, which holds only in-frame ones; the method was immunoSEQ multiplex PCR. The sample lists 80,000 or so clones; roughly 72% were seen once. Sequenced: PBMCs. All receptors derive from a man younger than 45 in good health and CMV-seropositive. Each CDR3 is given with its conserved first and last residue. The order of the fields is clone size, D gene, V gene, J gene, CDR3 protein, CDR3 DNA. A D gene is named only where the DNA matches it firmly. Not every row has a clone size; where given, it reads once, few, many or a size class.

NA,NA,TRBV27,TRBJ1-1,CASSLFRNTEAFF,TGTGCCAGCAGTCTCTTTCGGAACACTGAAGCTTTCTTT
NA,TRBD1,TRBV6-6,TRBJ2-7,CASMTGAYEQYF,TGTGCCAGCATGACAGGGGCCTACGAGCAGTACTTC
NA,TRBD1,TRBV6-5,TRBJ1-1,CASSSGQANTEAFF,TGTGCCAGCAGTTCCGGACAGGCGAACACTGAAGCTTTCTTT
few,NA,TRBV5-8,TRBJ2-7,CASRWRSYEQYF,TGTGCCAGCAGATGGAGATCCTACGAGCAGTACTTC
NA,NA,TRBV5-1,TRBJ1-1,CASSSTLMNTEAFF,TGCGCCAGCAGCTCGACTCTGATGAACACTGAAGCTTTCTTT
once,NA,TRBV9,TRBJ1-3,CASGLGGRVAGNTIYF,TGTGCCAGCGGCTTAGGCGGAAGAGTGGCCGGAAACACCATATATTTT
NA,TRBD2,TRBV5-1,TRBJ2-5,CASSTERGLQETQYF,TGCGCCAGCAGCACCGAGCGGGGACTCCAAGAGACCCAGTACTTC
NA,NA,TRBV9,TRBJ2-1,CASSQGSPYNEQFF,TGTGCCAGCAGCCAGGGGAGCCCCTACAATGAGCAGTTCTTC
NA,NA,TRBV6-6,TRBJ1-3,CASSYPAGANTIYF,TGTGCCAGCAGTTACCCGGCAGGGGCCAACACCATATATTTT
NA,TRBD1,TRBV7-9,TRBJ1-6,CASSSRDRLNSPLHF,TGTGCCAGCAGCAGCCGGGACAGACTTAATTCACCCCTCCACTTT
NA,NA,TRBV14,TRBJ2-7,CASSQPAWGRPEQYF,TGTGCCAGCAGCCAACCTGCTTGGGGCCGTCCAGAGCAGTACTTC
NA,NA,TRBV5-1,TRBJ1-5,CASSLGEPSQHF,TGCGCCAGCAGCTTGGGAGAACCCTCCCAGCATTTT
NA,NA,TRBV7-2,TRBJ1-6,CASSVGWDSPLHF,TGTGCCAGCAGCGTCGGGTGGGATTCACCCCTCCACTTT
NA,NA,TRBV6-1,TRBJ2-7,CASSVPGSYEQYF,TGTGCCAGCAGTGTTCCGGGGAGCTACGAGCAGTACTTC
NA,NA,TRBV2,TRBJ1-2,CASDRTEYSEGYTF,TGTGCCAGCGACAGGACAGAATATTCGGAAGGCTACACCTTC
NA,NA,TRBV2,TRBJ1-4,CASRTGSVEKLFF,TGTGCCAGCAGAACAGGGTCTGTGGAAAAACTGTTTTTT
few,NA,TRBV30,TRBJ2-7,CAWRFRSKGEGYEQYF,TGTGCCTGGAGATTTAGGTCGAAGGGAGAAGGGTACGAGCAGTACTTC
NA,TRBD1,TRBV6-5,TRBJ1-2,CASSFRTGAGGYTF,TGTGCCAGCAGTTTCCGGACAGGGGCCGGAGGCTACACCTTC
NA,NA,TRBV2,TRBJ1-3,CASRQSLSGNTIYF,TGTGCCAGCAGGCAGTCCCTCTCTGGAAACACCATATATTTT
NA,TRBD2,TRBV7-9,TRBJ2-1,CASSFQSGRADEQFF,TGTGCCAGCAGCTTTCAGAGCGGGAGGGCCGATGAGCAGTTCTTC
NA,TRBD1,TRBV20-1,TRBJ2-7,CSATGDEQYF,TGCAGTGCGACAGGGGACGAGCAGTACTTC
NA,NA,TRBV15,TRBJ1-2,CATSRVGTAGNYGYTF,TGTGCCACCAGCAGGGTCGGGACGGCGGGGAACTATGGCTACACCTTC